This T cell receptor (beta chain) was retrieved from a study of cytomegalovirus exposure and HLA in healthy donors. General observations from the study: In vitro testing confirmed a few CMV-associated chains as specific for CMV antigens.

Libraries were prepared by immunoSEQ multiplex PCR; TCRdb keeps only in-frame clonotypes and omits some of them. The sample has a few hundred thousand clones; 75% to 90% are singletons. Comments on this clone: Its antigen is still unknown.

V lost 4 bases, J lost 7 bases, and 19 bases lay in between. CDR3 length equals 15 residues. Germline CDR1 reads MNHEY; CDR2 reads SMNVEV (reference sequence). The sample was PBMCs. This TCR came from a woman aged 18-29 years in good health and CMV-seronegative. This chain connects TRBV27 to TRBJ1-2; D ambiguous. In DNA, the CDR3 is TGTGCCAGCAGTTCCTCCCTTCCTCTAGCCTCTGGCTACACCTTC. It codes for CASSSSLPLASGYTF.